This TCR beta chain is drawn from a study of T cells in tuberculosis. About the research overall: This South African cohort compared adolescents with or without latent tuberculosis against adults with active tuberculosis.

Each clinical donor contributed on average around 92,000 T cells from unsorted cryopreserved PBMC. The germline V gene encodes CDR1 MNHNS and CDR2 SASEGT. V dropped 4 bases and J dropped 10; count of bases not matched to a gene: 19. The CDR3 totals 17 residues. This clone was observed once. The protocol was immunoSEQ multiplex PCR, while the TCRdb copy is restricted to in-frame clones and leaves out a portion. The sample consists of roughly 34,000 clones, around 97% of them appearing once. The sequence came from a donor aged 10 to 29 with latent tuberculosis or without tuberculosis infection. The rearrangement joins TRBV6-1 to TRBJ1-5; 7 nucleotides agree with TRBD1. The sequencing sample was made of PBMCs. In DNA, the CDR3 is TGTGCCAGCAGTGGTGGTCCGGGACAGCCTAAAATCAGCCCCCAGCATTTT. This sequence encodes CASSGGPGQPKISPQHF.